The 19 T cell receptor beta chains given below trace back to one sample, sequenced in a study of blood T cell repertoires in COVID-19. The protocol was immunoSEQ multiplex PCR, while the TCRdb copy is restricted to in-frame clones and leaves out a portion. The sample records around 190,000 clones, 75% to 85% being singletons. The sequencing input was peripheral blood. The receptors come from a human donor in a cohort sampled during active COVID-19.

This chain connects TRBV9 to TRBJ2-5; D uncertain. Germline CDR1 and CDR2: SGDLS and YYNGEE. V lost 2 bases, J lost 3 bases, and 8 bases lay in between. The CDR3 is 13 amino acids. CDR3 sequence (DNA): TGTGCCAGCAGCGTCGAGTTCGAAGAGACCCAGTACTTC. It encodes CASSVEFEETQYF.

The rearrangement joins TRBV21-1 to TRBJ2-7; TRBD2, as called in the table, went unchecked against the DNA. TRBV21-1 is a documented pseudogene. This CDR3 has 18 residues. DNA for the CDR3: TGTGCCAGCAGCAAAGCCCAATGCTATGGGGGGAGGAAGTATGAGCAGTACTTC. This codes for CASSKAQCYGGRKYEQYF.

The DNA of the CDR3 is TGTGCCAGCAGTTTGGGGGGGACCGGCGGAGCTTTCTTT. Translation gives CASSLGGTGGAFF. The chain couples TRBV12-3 or TRBV12-4 to TRBJ1-1; a possible D gene is TRBD1 (5 bases). Deletions cut 3 bases from V and 10 bases from J, with 15 bases between. The CDR3 spans 13 residues.

The chain employs TRBV4-2 and TRBJ2-1; no reliable D call. In germline, CDR1 is LGHNA, CDR2 YNFKEQ. The CDR3 is 17 amino acids. V dropped 4 bases and J dropped 0 bases, with 16 bases sitting between them. The CDR3 loop is CASSPRLLPSSYNEQFF. The CDR3 region has the DNA TGTGCCAGCAGCCCGCGACTCCTTCCTAGCTCCTACAATGAGCAGTTCTTC.

The chain employs TRBV5-1 and TRBJ2-1; tentatively, D is TRBD2 (6 bases). CDR3 length equals 18 residues. The germline CDR1 and CDR2 sequences are SGHRS and YFSETQ. V shed 0 bases and J shed 0 bases, with 16 bases lying between them. The CDR3: CASSLGTSSSSSYNEQFF. The CDR3 nucleotides read TGCGCCAGCAGCTTGGGTACTAGCTCTTCAAGCTCCTACAATGAGCAGTTCTTC.

This clone was counted only a few times. This chain uses TRBV3-1 (or the pseudogene TRBV3-2) with TRBJ2-7; 10 bases are a match to TRBD2. CDR3 length equals 16 residues. Germline lookup yields CDR1 LGHDT and CDR2 YNNKEL (reference sequence). Trimming at V came to 2 bases and at J to 6 bases, leaving 10 bases not matched to a gene. CDR3 loop: CASSQRVSGRAAEQYF. CDR3 nucleotide sequence: TGTGCCAGCAGCCAAAGGGTAAGCGGGAGGGCAGCCGAGCAGTACTTC.

The chain is built from TRBV11-2 and TRBJ1-4; 7 bases are shared with TRBD1. Germline V lookup: CDR1 SGHAT, CDR2 FQNNGV. V dropped 2 bases and J dropped 5; count of bases not matched to a gene: 8. This CDR3 has 16 residues. The CDR3 DNA reads as TGTGCCAGCAGCTTACCAACAGGGGCTCCGAATGAAAAACTGTTTTTT. Translated: CASSLPTGAPNEKLFF. Looking up the rest from reference TRBV11-2 and TRBJ1-4 gives the full variable domain: EAGVAQSPRYKIIEKRQSVAFWCNPISGHATLYWYQQILGQGPKLLIQFQNNGVVDDSQLPKDRFSAERLKGVDSTLKIQPAKLEDSAVYLCASSLPTGAPNEKLFFGSGTQLSVL.

The chain recombines TRBV11-2 with TRBJ2-1, with 11 bases lining up with TRBD2. V lost 3 bases, J lost 7 bases, and 14 bases stayed unmatched. The length of the CDR3 is 18 residues. Germline values: CDR1 SGHAT, CDR2 FQNNGV. The CDR3 sequence is CASSFVALAGGRGNEQFF. CDR3 sequence (DNA): TGTGCCAGCAGCTTTGTTGCCCTAGCGGGAGGAAGAGGGAATGAGCAGTTCTTC.

The rearrangement uses TRBV5-6 and TRBJ1-3, with a weak D call TRBD1 (5 bases). Germline V CDR1 and CDR2: SGHDT, YYEEEE. This CDR3 contains 17 residues. V was shortened by 2 bases and J by 0 bases, with 15 bases between the two germline ends. The CDR3 protein is CASSFTGLSYSGNTIYF. CDR3 bases: TGTGCCAGCAGCTTCACGGGACTTTCTTACTCTGGAAACACCATATATTTT.

This chain connects TRBV30 to TRBJ2-7, with 11 nucleotides matching TRBD1. Trimming at V came to 7 bases and at J to 4 bases, leaving 12 bases not matched to a gene. Germline V CDR1 and CDR2: GTSNPN, SVGIG (reference sequence). This CDR3 comprises 15 residues. CDR3 bases: TGTGCCTCCCACAACCCCGGGACAGGGGGGTACGAGCAGTACTTC. Protein product: CASHNPGTGGYEQYF.

CDR3 loop: CASSSNPGGAGYNSPLHF. CDR3 coding DNA: TGCGCCAGCAGCTCAAATCCAGGGGGCGCCGGATATAATTCACCCCTCCACTTT. This chain links TRBV5-1 with TRBJ1-6; 8 nucleotides line up with TRBD1. Germline V gives CDR1 SGHRS, CDR2 YFSETQ. The CDR3 totals 18 residues. V was pared by 3 bases and J by 4 bases, with 12 bases of the junction left unmatched.

The genes are TRBV25-1 and TRBJ1-2, with 8 positions matching TRBD1. Germline-derived CDR1 and CDR2 are MGHDK and SYGVNS. The CDR3 consists of 15 residues. V lost 3 bases and J lost 5; bases outside the gene matches: 8. The CDR3 region has the DNA TGTGCCAGCAGTGACGGGACAGGCAAGAGGTATGGCTACACCTTC. This translates into CASSDGTGKRYGYTF.

The V call is TRBV6-6, the J call TRBJ1-1, with D perhaps TRBD1 (6 bases). In germline, CDR1 is MNHNY, CDR2 SVGAGI (reference sequence). V lost 6 bases and J 5 bases, leaving 19 bases between the germline ends. There are 15 residues in the CDR3. In DNA form, the CDR3 reads TGTGCCAGCAGGCCAAATTCCAGGGGAACTACTGAAGCTTTCTTT. Amino acids: CASRPNSRGTTEAFF.

The V and J genes are TRBV4-1 and TRBJ2-7; D is possibly TRBD1 (6 bases). Germline CDR1 is MGHRA and CDR2 is YSYEKL. The CDR3 has 14 amino acids. V gave up 4 bases and J gave up 4 bases, with 14 bases separating them. The CDR3 reads CASSPSWDTYEQYF. CDR3 DNA: TGCGCCAGCAGCCCCTCGTGGGACACATACGAGCAGTACTTC.

The chain uses TRBV2 and TRBJ2-7, with D hard to call. Germline lookup yields CDR1 SNHLY and CDR2 FYNNEI. V lost 4 bases and J lost 0, with 10 bases in between. This CDR3 is built from 14 residues. CDR3 protein: CASSGPLSSYEQYF. In DNA form, the CDR3 reads TGTGCCAGCAGTGGCCCGCTCAGCTCCTACGAGCAGTACTTC.

This chain connects TRBV27 to TRBJ2-2, with 9 bases lining up with TRBD1. From germline, CDR1 is MNHEY and CDR2 SMNVEV (reference sequence). The V gene end was trimmed by 5 bases and the J gene end by 4 bases; junction bases not matched to a gene: 5. The CDR3 is 15 residues long. The CDR3 bases are TGTGCCAGCAGTAGATGGACAGGGGCCACCGGGGAGCTGTTTTTT. Amino acids: CASSRWTGATGELFF.

The genes are TRBV28 and TRBJ2-5; TRBD2 aligns across 9 bases. This CDR3 is 14 amino acids long. The trim removed 4 bases at V and 5 bases at J, leaving 5 bases unmatched. Germline CDR1 is MDHEN and CDR2 is SYDVKM. The CDR3 DNA reads as TGTGCCAGCAGTTACGCTAGCGGGATCGAGACCCAGTACTTC. Its translation is CASSYASGIETQYF.

The chain links TRBV7-2 to TRBJ1-1, with D perhaps matching TRBD1 (5 bases). Germline CDR1 reads SGHTA; CDR2 reads FQGNSA. This CDR3 is 14 amino acids long. V lost 5 bases and J lost 0, with 10 bases in between. The CDR3 coding sequence is TGTGCCAGCAGCCCCTCGACAGTGAACACTGAAGCTTTCTTT. It yields the protein CASSPSTVNTEAFF.

A remark on this clone: Mismatch with germline at one junction end may stem from a read error. This sequence joins TRBV5-4 and TRBJ2-1; TRBD2 matches at 8 bases. The CDR3 is 15 residues long. The germline V gene encodes CDR1 SGHNT and CDR2 YYREEE (reference sequence). CDR3 sequence (DNA): TGTGCCAGCGGCTTAGCGGGACTCGACTACAATGAGCAGTTCTTC. This sequence encodes CASGLAGLDYNEQFF.